This TCR beta chain came from a study of shared clonotypes between healthy human individuals. The germline V and J ends were trimmed by 8 bases and 7 bases, with 20 bases remaining between them. The germline gives CDR1 MNHEY, CDR2 SVGAGI. The CDR3 is 15 residues long. Clones were sequenced by immunoSEQ multiplex PCR, and TCRdb holds only the in-frame ones, with some missing. Here the sample spans 2,100,000 or so clones, approximately 94% being singletons. The sequenced material came from naive CD4+ T cells sorted from blood. Specified subset: CD45RA+ positively selected. The receptor was isolated from a man younger than 35 in good health. The chain is built from TRBV6-5 and TRBJ1-4; tentative D call: TRBD1 (6 bases). DNA of the CDR3: TGTGCCAGCGGACCGGCACAGGGAAGGAGTGAAAAACTGTTTTTT. Translation gives CASGPAQGRSEKLFF.